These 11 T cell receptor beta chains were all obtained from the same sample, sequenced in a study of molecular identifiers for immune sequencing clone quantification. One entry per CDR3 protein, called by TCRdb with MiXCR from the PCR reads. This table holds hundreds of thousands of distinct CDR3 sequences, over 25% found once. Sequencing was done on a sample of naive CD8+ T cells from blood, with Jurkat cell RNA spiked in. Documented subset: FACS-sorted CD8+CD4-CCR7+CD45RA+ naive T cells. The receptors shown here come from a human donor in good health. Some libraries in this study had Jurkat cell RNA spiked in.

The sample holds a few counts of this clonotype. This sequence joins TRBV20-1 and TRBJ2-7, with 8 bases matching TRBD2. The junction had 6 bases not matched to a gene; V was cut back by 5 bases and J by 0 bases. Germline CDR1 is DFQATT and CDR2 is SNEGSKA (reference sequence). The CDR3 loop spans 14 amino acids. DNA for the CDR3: TGCAGTGCTCCCAGCGGGGGAAGCTCCTACGAGCAGTACTTC. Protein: CSAPSGGSSYEQYF.

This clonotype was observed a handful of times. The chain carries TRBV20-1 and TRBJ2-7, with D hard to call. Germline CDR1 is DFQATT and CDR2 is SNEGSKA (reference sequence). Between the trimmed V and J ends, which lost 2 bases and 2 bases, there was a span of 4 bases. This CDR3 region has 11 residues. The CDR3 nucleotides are TGCAGTGCTAGACTAACCTACGAGCAGTACTTC. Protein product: CSARLTYEQYF.

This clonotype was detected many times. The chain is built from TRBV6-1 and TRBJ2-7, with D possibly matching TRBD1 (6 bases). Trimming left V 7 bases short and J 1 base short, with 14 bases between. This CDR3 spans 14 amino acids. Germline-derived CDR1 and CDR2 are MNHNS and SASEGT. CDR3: CASNRLDRSYEQYF. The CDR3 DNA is TGTGCCAGCAACAGACTGGACAGATCCTACGAGCAGTACTTC.

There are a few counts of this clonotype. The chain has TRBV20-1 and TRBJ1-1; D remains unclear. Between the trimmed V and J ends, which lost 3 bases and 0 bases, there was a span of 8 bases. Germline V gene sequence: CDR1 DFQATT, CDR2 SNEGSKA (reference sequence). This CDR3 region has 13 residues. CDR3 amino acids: CSASTLMNTEAFF. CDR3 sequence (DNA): TGCAGTGCTAGTACTTTAATGAACACTGAAGCTTTCTTT.

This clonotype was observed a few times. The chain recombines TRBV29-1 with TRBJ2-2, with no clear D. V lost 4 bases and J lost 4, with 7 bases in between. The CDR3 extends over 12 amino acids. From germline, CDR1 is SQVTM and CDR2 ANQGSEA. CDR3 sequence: CSVVQSTGELFF. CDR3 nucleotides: TGCAGCGTTGTCCAGAGCACCGGGGAGCTGTTTTTT.

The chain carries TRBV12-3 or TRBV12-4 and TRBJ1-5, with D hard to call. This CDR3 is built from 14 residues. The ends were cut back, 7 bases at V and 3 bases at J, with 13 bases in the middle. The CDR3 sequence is CASNEVGPNQPQHF. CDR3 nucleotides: TGTGCCAGCAACGAAGTAGGGCCCAATCAGCCCCAGCATTTT.

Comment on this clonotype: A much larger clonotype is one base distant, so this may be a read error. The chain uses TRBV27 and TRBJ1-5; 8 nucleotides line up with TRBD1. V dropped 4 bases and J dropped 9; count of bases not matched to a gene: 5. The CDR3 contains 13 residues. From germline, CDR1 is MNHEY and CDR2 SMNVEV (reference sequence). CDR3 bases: TGTGCCAGCAGTTCAACAGGGGGGCCGCCCCAGCATTTT. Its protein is CASSSTGGPPQHF.

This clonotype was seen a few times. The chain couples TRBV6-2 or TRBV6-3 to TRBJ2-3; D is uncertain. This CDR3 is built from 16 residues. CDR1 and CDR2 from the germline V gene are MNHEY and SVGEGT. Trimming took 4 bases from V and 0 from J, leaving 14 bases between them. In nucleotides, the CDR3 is TGTGCCAGCAGTTCCCAAGGTTTCTCTAGCACAGATACGCAGTATTTT. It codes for CASSSQGFSSTDTQYF.

The CDR3 spells CASSSRYENTEAFF. CDR3 bases: TGTGCCAGCAGCTCCCGCTATGAGAACACTGAAGCTTTCTTT. The chain couples TRBV13 to TRBJ1-1; D not certain. Trimming shortened V by 4 bases and J by 1 base, and 10 bases separated the two germline ends. CDR1 and CDR2 (germline): PRHDT, FYEKMQ (reference sequence). This CDR3 has 14 amino acids. Variable domain in full (rest from reference TRBV13 and TRBJ1-1): AAGVIQSPRHLIKEKRETATLKCYPIPRHDTVYWYQQGPGQDPQFLISFYEKMQSDKGSIPDRFSAQQFSDYHSELNMSSLELGDSALYFCASSSRYENTEAFFGQGTRLTVV.

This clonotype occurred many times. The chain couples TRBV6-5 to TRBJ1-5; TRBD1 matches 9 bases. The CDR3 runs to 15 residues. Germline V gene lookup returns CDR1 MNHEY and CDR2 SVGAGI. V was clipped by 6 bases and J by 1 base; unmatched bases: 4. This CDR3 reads CASRRTGGSNQPQHF. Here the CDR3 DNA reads TGTGCCAGCAGGCGAACAGGGGGCAGCAATCAGCCCCAGCATTTT.

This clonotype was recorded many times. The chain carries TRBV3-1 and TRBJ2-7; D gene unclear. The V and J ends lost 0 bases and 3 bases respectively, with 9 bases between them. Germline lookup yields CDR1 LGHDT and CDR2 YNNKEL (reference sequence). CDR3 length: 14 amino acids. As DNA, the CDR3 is TGTGCCAGCAGCCAAGACCCGAAGAACTACGAGCAGTACTTC. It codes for CASSQDPKNYEQYF.